A single sample is the source of the 15 T cell receptor beta chains below, sequenced in a study of cytomegalovirus exposure and HLA in healthy donors. A multiplex PCR was run with 60 Vbeta primers and 13 Jbeta primers. Generated by immunoSEQ multiplex PCR, the TCRdb table keeps only in-frame clones and is missing some. The table shows about 130,000 clones, with around 80% occurring only once. The sequenced sample was PBMCs. The receptors here all came from a woman aged 25 to 39 in good health and CMV-seronegative.

The rearrangement uses TRBV6-1 and TRBJ2-1; 7 nucleotides agree with TRBD1. Germline CDR1 is MNHNS and CDR2 is SASEGT. The CDR3 is made up of 14 amino acids. The trim removed 10 bases at V and 5 bases at J, leaving 11 bases unmatched. The CDR3 coding sequence is TGTGCCACCAGACCGGGACAGCAGCACAATGAGCAGTTCTTC. Translating gives CATRPGQQHNEQFF.

Only one count was recorded for this clone. The chain recombines TRBV6-1 with TRBJ1-1, with 9 bases fitting TRBD1. The CDR3 is made up of 14 amino acids. CDR1 MNHNS and CDR2 SASEGT come from the germline V gene. The ends lost 6 bases at V and 5 bases at J; junction bases unmatched: 7. The CDR3 here is CASSGTGRITEAFF. The CDR3 DNA sequence: TGTGCCAGCAGCGGGACAGGGCGCATAACTGAAGCTTTCTTT.

The chain employs TRBV2 and TRBJ1-5, with a weak D call TRBD1 (5 bases). Trimming cost V 3 bases and J 2 bases, with 14 bases left between them. The germline gives CDR1 SNHLY, CDR2 FYNNEI. This CDR3 spans 16 amino acids. The CDR3 nucleotides are TGTGCCAGCAGTGATTTCCGGGGGGTAGGCAATCAGCCCCAGCATTTT. Its protein product is CASSDFRGVGNQPQHF.

The V gene is TRBV7-3, the J gene TRBJ2-5; TRBD2 matches 9 bases. J gave up 4 bases and V 5 bases, and 11 bases lay outside the gene matches. The germline V gene has CDR1 SGHTA and CDR2 FQGTGA. The CDR3 has 16 amino acids. This CDR3 is CASSPNIAGDPETQYF. The CDR3 DNA reads as TGTGCCAGCAGCCCAAATATAGCGGGGGACCCAGAGACCCAGTACTTC.

This chain uses TRBV6-5 with TRBJ1-2, with 10 bases matching TRBD1. Trimming cost V 2 bases and J 8 bases; bases outside gene matches: 2. The CDR3 extends over 13 amino acids. The germline V gene has CDR1 MNHEY and CDR2 SVGAGI. CDR3 in DNA: TGTGCCAGCAGTTACGACAGGGGGCGGGGCTACACCTTC. Its translation: CASSYDRGRGYTF.

This sequence joins TRBV27 and TRBJ2-7; 9 bases are a match to TRBD2. Trimming at V came to 3 bases and at J to 1 base, leaving 4 bases not matched to a gene. The CDR3 extends over 15 amino acids. Per the germline V gene, CDR1 is MNHEY and CDR2 is SMNVEV (reference sequence). CDR3 in amino acids: CASSFSGSGSYEQYF. CDR3 DNA: TGTGCCAGCAGTTTTAGCGGGAGCGGGTCCTACGAGCAGTACTTC.

This clone was recorded a few times. The chain joins TRBV5-4 to TRBJ2-1; TRBD1 is a possible D gene (6 bases). CDR3 size: 14 residues. The V end lost 0 bases, the J end lost 15 bases, and 19 bases lay between the germline ends. CDR1 is SGHNT, CDR2 YYREEE, per germline (reference sequence). The CDR3 loop reads CASSLGQEYPEVFF. CDR3 DNA: TGTGCCAGCAGCTTGGGACAGGAATACCCTGAGGTGTTCTTC.

The chain is built from TRBV2 and TRBJ2-4, with 7 bases identical to TRBD2. V trimming: 7 bases; J trimming: 6 bases; junction bases outside the gene matches: 9. Germline assignment: CDR1 SNHLY and CDR2 FYNNEI. The CDR3 consists of 14 residues. CDR3 amino acids: CASIQEASGNIQYF. The CDR3 DNA sequence: TGTGCCAGCATACAGGAGGCTAGCGGAAACATTCAGTACTTC. Complete variable domain (other parts from reference TRBV2 and TRBJ2-4): EPEVTQTPSHQVTQMGQEVILRCVPISNHLYFYWYRQILGQKVEFLVSFYNNEISEKSEIFDDQFSVERPDGSNFTLKIRSTKLEDSAMYFCASIQEASGNIQYFGAGTRLSVL.

As concerns this clone: Distinct nucleotide sequences in the sample also encode this CDR3. This chain links TRBV5-1 with TRBJ2-3, with D perhaps matching TRBD1 (6 bases). The germline V gene has CDR1 SGHRS and CDR2 YFSETQ. Trimming left V 0 bases short and J 5 bases short, with 10 bases between. The CDR3 has 14 residues. The CDR3 coding sequence is TGCGCCAGCAGCTTGGAGGGCAGGGGAGATACGCAGTATTTT. Its translation: CASSLEGRGDTQYF.

This rearrangement joins TRBV7-9 to TRBJ1-1; the D gene is possibly TRBD1 (5 bases). The CDR3 consists of 17 residues. V dropped 4 bases and J dropped 1 base, with 19 bases sitting between them. Looked up from germline, CDR1 is SEHNR and CDR2 is FQNEAQ (reference sequence). The CDR3 DNA is TGTGCCAGCAGCTCTACCCGGAGCGGGGGACCGAACACTGAAGCTTTCTTT. It translates to CASSSTRSGGPNTEAFF.

A note on this clone: Other DNA sequences within the sample encode an identical CDR3. The chain links TRBV27 to TRBJ1-6; TRBD1 aligns across 9 bases. CDR3 size: 14 residues. Germline CDR1 reads MNHEY; CDR2 reads SMNVEV (reference sequence). Germline trimming cut 6 bases from V and 9 bases from J; bases unmatched to any gene: 6. CDR3 loop: CASSRGQGGSPLHF. Written as DNA, the CDR3 is TGTGCCAGCAGCAGGGGACAGGGTGGTTCACCCCTCCACTTT.

This clone was detected only once. A read error may produce the germline difference seen at one junction end. The chain has TRBV6-1 and TRBJ2-7; TRBD2 agrees at 10 bases. Germline CDR1 is MNHNS and CDR2 is SASEGT. CDR3 length: 12 amino acids. CDR3 coding DNA: TGTGCCAGCACCTCGACTCTAGCGGGGGAACTCTTC. It translates to CASTSTLAGELF.

This clone has a count of ten or more. The chain carries TRBV4-2 and TRBJ2-6; possible D gene TRBD2, 5 bases. There are 16 residues in the CDR3. Germline assignment: CDR1 LGHNA and CDR2 YNFKEQ. Trimming took off 0 bases at V and 0 bases at J, with 6 bases between the two ends. CDR3: CASSQDGLSGANVLTF. Here the CDR3 DNA reads TGTGCCAGCAGCCAAGATGGACTCTCTGGGGCCAACGTCCTGACTTTC.

The genes are TRBV11-2 and TRBJ2-7; the D gene is possibly TRBD2 (6 bases). In germline, CDR1 is SGHAT, CDR2 FQNNGV. Trimming cost V 1 base and J 4 bases, with 11 bases left between them. The CDR3 is made up of 14 amino acids. The DNA for the CDR3 is TGTGCCAGCAGCTTAGGGACGCTAGCGTACGAGCAGTACTTC. It translates to CASSLGTLAYEQYF.

The chain recombines TRBV30 with TRBJ2-2; 7 bases are a match to TRBD1. Trimming took 7 bases from V and 1 from J; bases not matched to a gene: 6. The CDR3 is made up of 14 amino acids. Per germline, CDR1 GTSNPN and CDR2 SVGIG (reference sequence). The CDR3 DNA is TGTGCCTTCCAGAACAGGGGGAACACCGGGGAGCTGTTTTTT. Its translation: CAFQNRGNTGELFF.